This T cell receptor beta chain appears in the sequencing data of a study of spatial heterogeneity in lung cancer. The overall study: Taken at a median of about 2 years after resection, follow-up PBMC samples underwent sequencing when available.

TCRdb called the 5' RACE reads again in MiXCR, with one record for every CDR3 protein. The table records roughly 120,000 distinct CDR3 sequences, about 12% of them present only once. Germline-derived CDR1 and CDR2 are SGHDN and FVKESK. V gave up 0 bases and J gave up 0 bases, with 9 bases separating them. The CDR3 is made up of 17 amino acids. The time point was: blood at routine non-recurrence follow-up after resection. No cell sorting; template was whole RNA from tumor, lung tissue or PBMC. The chain has TRBV14 and TRBJ1-6, with D uncertain. The sample was PBMCs, taken at follow-up. This TCR came from a male donor with early-stage non-small cell lung cancer. This CDR3 is CASSQDIRSSYNSPLHF. The CDR3 DNA follows: TGTGCCAGCAGCCAAGATATAAGGAGCTCCTATAATTCACCCCTCCACTTT.